The 2 T cell receptor beta chains reported below all come from one sample, sequenced in a study of T cells in Graves' hyperthyroidism and ophthalmopathy. Template material for amplifying TCR beta CDR3 regions consisted of RNA transcripts. HTBI primers drove first-round RT-PCR of the TCR CDR3. TCRdb used MiXCR to reprocess the multiplex PCR reads, holding one entry per CDR3 protein. This table has roughly 500,000 distinct CDR3 sequences, about 14% appearing once. Sequencing was done on a sample of blood. These receptors were collected from a woman aged 25 to 45 with Graves' hyperthyroidism that later progressed to Graves' ophthalmopathy.

The table lists this clonotype with many counts. The chain couples TRBV9 to TRBJ1-6; the match to TRBD1 covers 8 bases. Trimming removed 3 bases from V and 5 bases from J; junction bases left unmatched: 7. Per the germline V gene, CDR1 is SGDLS and CDR2 is YYNGEE. The CDR3 sequence is 16 residues long. The CDR3 is CASSGTGFLDNSPLHF. The CDR3 DNA follows: TGTGCCAGCAGCGGGACAGGGTTTTTGGATAATTCACCCCTCCACTTT.

This clonotype was recorded many times. This sequence joins TRBV3-1 and TRBJ2-5, with 9 bases lining up with TRBD1. Unmatched junction bases numbered 6, after V lost 5 bases and J lost 5 bases. The length of the CDR3 is 14 residues. CDR1 is LGHDT and CDR2 is YNNKEL in the germline V gene (reference sequence). In nucleotides, the CDR3 is TGTGCCAGCAGCGTGGGACAGGGTACGGAGACCCAGTACTTC. It is translated as CASSVGQGTETQYF.